The 20 T cell receptor beta chains below all came from one sample that was sequenced in a study of blood T cell repertoires in COVID-19. TCRdb keeps only in-frame clones here, not all; method: immunoSEQ multiplex PCR. The table lists under 250,000 clones, about 90% of them singletons, with about 3.4% in the top ten. Sequenced: PBMCs or T cells enriched from blood (not recorded which). These receptor sequences come from a woman between 40 and 50 years old who had been exposed to COVID-19.

In regard to this clone: Other DNA sequences within the sample encode an identical CDR3. This chain joins TRBV5-1 and TRBJ1-5; D is uncertain. This CDR3 contains 15 residues. Per the germline V gene, CDR1 is SGHRS and CDR2 is YFSETQ. V was pared by 0 bases and J by 7 bases, with 14 bases between. The CDR3 loop is CASSLVGGSNQPQHF. The CDR3 nucleotides read TGCGCCAGCAGCTTGGTAGGCGGCTCTAACCAGCCCCAGCATTTT.

This sequence joins TRBV6-5 and TRBJ2-1; 8 bases map to TRBD2. The germline CDR1 and CDR2 sequences are MNHEY and SVGAGI. The V segment lost 5 bases and the J segment 7 bases; nucleotides outside the gene matches: 7. This CDR3 has 14 residues. The CDR3 loop reads CASSTLGLANEQFF. The CDR3 nucleotides read TGTGCCAGCAGTACACTAGGACTAGCAAATGAGCAGTTCTTC.

The chain combines TRBV10-2 with TRBJ1-1, with TRBD1 identical over 7 bases. J lost 5 bases, V lost 7 bases, and 10 bases had no gene match. CDR1 WSHSY and CDR2 SAAADI come from the germline V gene. CDR3 length equals 14 residues. CDR3 sequence: CASTEGTVGTEAFF. The CDR3 DNA reads as TGCGCCAGCACCGAGGGGACAGTCGGAACTGAAGCTTTCTTT.

Here the CDR3 DNA reads TGTGCCAGCAGAACAACACACGGACAGTACGAGCAGTACTTC. Its translation is CASRTTHGQYEQYF. The chain uses TRBV6-9 and TRBJ2-7; perhaps TRBD1 as D (6 bases). The germline V gene encodes CDR1 MNHGY and CDR2 SVAAGI. The V and J ends lost 6 bases and 4 bases respectively, with 16 bases between them. The CDR3 consists of 14 residues.

This clone was found once. CDR3 protein: CASSSARGSGNYGYTF. The CDR3 DNA sequence: TGTGCCAGCAGTTCTGCCCGGGGGTCGGGTAACTATGGCTACACCTTC. V is TRBV28 and J is TRBJ1-2; D possibly corresponds to TRBD1 (5 bases). Trimming removed 4 bases at V and 1 base at J, with 16 bases between. Germline V gene data show CDR1 as MDHEN and CDR2 as SYDVKM. The CDR3 is made up of 16 amino acids.

V usage is TRBV6-4 and J usage is TRBJ2-7; D unresolved. This CDR3 is built from 14 residues. The germline gives CDR1 MRHNA, CDR2 SNTAGT. Trimming took off 4 bases at V and 6 bases at J, with 16 bases between the two ends. CDR3 loop: CASSAPTIVGEQYV. CDR3 in DNA: TGTGCCAGCAGTGCCCCAACTATCGTGGGCGAGCAGTACGTC.

This clone was seen just once. V and J are TRBV5-1 and TRBJ1-1; possible D gene TRBD1, 5 bases. V lost 6 bases to trimming and J lost 3 bases, with 18 bases between them. This CDR3 is 15 amino acids long. The germline CDR1 and CDR2 sequences are SGHRS and YFSETQ. Written as DNA, the CDR3 is TGCGCCAGCAACCCGTCTGCAGGGTTGGACACTGAAGCTTTCTTT. Its translation: CASNPSAGLDTEAFF. Variable domain in full (rest from reference TRBV5-1 and TRBJ1-1): KAGVTQTPRYLIKTRGQQVTLSCSPISGHRSVSWYQQTPGQGLQFLFEYFSETQRNKGNFPGRFSGRQFSNSRSEMNVSTLELGDSALYLCASNPSAGLDTEAFFGQGTRLTVV.

Regarding this clone: This sample includes further DNA sequences coding for the same CDR3. The J gene is TRBJ2-3, the V gene TRBV5-1; no definite D call. This CDR3 is built from 14 residues. Germline CDR1 is SGHRS and CDR2 is YFSETQ. The V end lost 0 bases, the J end lost 1 base, and 6 bases lay between the germline ends. This CDR3 is CASSLAPGTDTQYF. CDR3 DNA sequence: TGCGCCAGCAGCTTGGCCCCCGGCACAGATACGCAGTATTTT.

The rearrangement links TRBV28 to TRBJ2-1; 8 bases align to TRBD2. The CDR3 extends over 16 amino acids. The trim removed 2 bases at V and 3 bases at J, leaving 6 bases unmatched. From germline, CDR1 is MDHEN and CDR2 SYDVKM. Here the CDR3 DNA reads TGTGCCAGCAGTTTAGTTGGCGGGGGGATCTACAATGAGCAGTTCTTC. Translating it yields CASSLVGGGIYNEQFF.

V is TRBV5-8 and J is TRBJ2-3; D call uncertain. The V end was cut by 2 bases, the J end by 6 bases, with 7 bases between. The germline CDR1 and CDR2 sequences are SGHTS and YDEGEE. This CDR3 has 12 residues. The CDR3 spells CASSFSWDTQYF. The CDR3 nucleotides are TGTGCCAGCAGCTTTAGTTGGGATACGCAGTATTTT.

This clone was seen more than once but under ten times. This rearrangement joins TRBV6-4 to TRBJ2-2, with TRBD2 matching 9 bases. Germline V CDR1 and CDR2: MRHNA, SNTAGT. With V trimmed by 3 bases and J by 1 base, 0 bases remained unmatched. CDR3 size: 15 residues. The CDR3 loop reads CASSETSGNTGELFF. DNA for the CDR3: TGTGCCAGCAGTGAGACTAGCGGGAACACCGGGGAGCTGTTTTTT.

The chain links TRBV28 to TRBJ1-5, with TRBD1 identical over 7 bases. The CDR3 is made up of 12 amino acids. After removal of 7 bases from V and 8 bases from J, the junction contained 5 bases not matched to a gene. Germline V CDR1 and CDR2: MDHEN, SYDVKM. In DNA form, the CDR3 reads TGTGCCAGCAAGCCCCAGGGGGAGCCCCAGCATTTT. Its protein is CASKPQGEPQHF.

The rearrangement joins TRBV24-1 to TRBJ1-2; D unresolved. The CDR3 has 13 residues. The germline V gene encodes CDR1 KGHDR and CDR2 SFDVKD. Deletions cut 1 base from V and 8 bases from J, with 10 bases between. The CDR3 here is CATSDFSTRGYTF. The CDR3 region has the DNA TGTGCCACCAGTGATTTTTCCACTCGGGGCTACACCTTC.

About this clone: One end of the junction is discordant with germline, which a read error may explain. The rearrangement uses TRBV5-1 and TRBJ2-2; TRBD1 matches 8 bases. Germline-derived CDR1 and CDR2 are SGHRS and YFSETQ. The CDR3 sequence is 15 residues long. The CDR3 DNA reads as TGTGCCAGCAGCTGGACGACAGGGGACACCGGGGAGCTGTTTTTT. This gives the protein CASSWTTGDTGELFF.

The chain's CDR3 is CSVNFGQVNSPLHF. The CDR3 DNA follows: TGCAGCGTCAACTTCGGACAGGTTAATTCACCCCTCCACTTT. V and J are TRBV29-1 and TRBJ1-6, with 7 nucleotides matching TRBD1. The CDR3 is 14 residues long. With 6 bases clipped from V and 6 bases from J, the junction kept 8 bases outside the gene matches. Germline-derived CDR1 and CDR2 are SQVTM and ANQGSEA.

The CDR3 sequence is CASRQEGGEKLFF. CDR3 DNA sequence: TGTGCCAGCAGACAGGAAGGCGGCGAAAAACTGTTTTTT. The J gene is TRBJ1-4, the V gene TRBV12-3 or TRBV12-4; a weak D match, TRBD1 (5 bases). The length of the CDR3 is 13 residues. V shed 6 bases and J shed 8 bases, with 13 bases lying between them.

This chain joins TRBV7-9 and TRBJ1-1; weak D call: TRBD1 (5 bases). Germline V gene sequence: CDR1 SEHNR, CDR2 FQNEAQ (reference sequence). Trimming took off 7 bases at V and 0 bases at J, with 12 bases between the two ends. CDR3 length equals 14 residues. Written as DNA, the CDR3 is TGTGCCAGCAACACTCCGGACATGAACACTGAAGCTTTCTTT. Translating gives CASNTPDMNTEAFF.

This sequence joins TRBV24-1 and TRBJ2-1, with 9 bases fitting TRBD2. This CDR3 contains 16 residues. In germline, CDR1 is KGHDR, CDR2 SFDVKD. V lost 9 bases to trimming and J lost 5 bases; unmatched junction nucleotides: 13. DNA of the CDR3: TGTGCCACCTCCGATTATAGCGGGAGTTTCAACAATGAGCAGTTCTTC. This gives the protein CATSDYSGSFNNEQFF.

The V and J genes are TRBV19 and TRBJ1-1; 9 bases agree with TRBD1. Germline V gives CDR1 LNHDA, CDR2 SQIVND (reference sequence). Trimming took 6 bases from V and 2 from J; bases not matched to a gene: 19. The CDR3 totals 19 residues. The CDR3 DNA follows: TGTGCCAGTAGGACAAGAGACAGGGGGAGGCTCGGAGGTAACACTGAAGCTTTCTTT. Protein sequence: CASRTRDRGRLGGNTEAFF. The full variable domain, rest sourced from reference TRBV19 and TRBJ1-1, is DGGITQSPKYLFRKEGQNVTLSCEQNLNHDAMYWYRQDPGQGLRLIYYSQIVNDFQKGDIAEGYSVSREKKESFPLTVTSAQKNPTAFYLCASRTRDRGRLGGNTEAFFGQGTRLTVV.

The chain uses TRBV10-1 and TRBJ2-7; no clear D gene. The CDR3 length is 11 residues. With 10 bases removed from V and 7 bases from J, the gap between germline ends came to 14 bases. CDR1 WNHNN and CDR2 SYGVQD come from the germline V gene (reference sequence). The CDR3 loop reads CATLEPWEQYV. CDR3 nucleotides: TGCGCCACCCTCGAGCCTTGGGAGCAGTACGTC.